This T cell receptor (beta chain) stems from a study of T-cell memory formation after mild COVID-19. Study conclusions and caveats: Mainly in CM and EM were contracting CD4+ clones; CD8+ were in EMRA.

The CDR3 extends over 17 amino acids. Germline trimming cut 0 bases from V and 2 bases from J; bases unmatched to any gene: 9. Germline V gene sequence: CDR1 SGHRS, CDR2 YFSETQ. This clonotype has only a few counts. Its matching antigen is unknown. TCRdb reprocessed the 5' RACE reads via MiXCR and lists one record per CDR3 protein. The table shows hundreds of thousands of distinct CDR3 sequences, with 15% to 20% occurring only once. The chain links TRBV5-1 to TRBJ2-7; 9 bases map to TRBD2. The sequenced material came from PBMCs or a T cell subset sorted from them (not recorded which). This TCR derives from an adult woman who had mild COVID-19 (a few samples of this study predate the infection). Cell type and time point are not known. The CDR3: CASSLGAGGKITYEQYF. The CDR3 region has the DNA TGCGCCAGCAGCTTGGGAGCGGGGGGCAAAATCACCTACGAGCAGTACTTC.